One sample yielded the 21 T cell receptor beta chains listed below, sequenced in a study of T cell responses to AZD1222 COVID-19 vaccine. Here immunoSEQ multiplex PCR was the method, and the copy in TCRdb shows in-frame clones only, minus some. The sample carries 150,000 to 200,000 clones, 94% recorded once. Sequencing used peripheral blood, obtained on day 0 of AZD1222 vaccination. The receptors come from an adult in good health.

This clone was counted a single time. The chain links TRBV13 to TRBJ2-3, with a weak D call TRBD2 (5 bases). The CDR3 covers 16 residues. Germline CDR1 and CDR2: PRHDT and FYEKMQ (reference sequence). Trimming took off 1 base at V and 1 base at J, with 12 bases between the two ends. CDR3 loop: CASSLVRGRGTDTQYF. CDR3 DNA: TGTGCCAGCAGCTTAGTCCGGGGAAGGGGCACAGATACGCAGTATTTT.

The gene calls are TRBV7-2 and TRBJ1-3; D is unresolved. This CDR3 has 15 amino acids. Between the trimmed V and J ends, which lost 3 bases and 2 bases, there was a span of 11 bases. Per the germline V gene, CDR1 is SGHTA and CDR2 is FQGNSA. The CDR3: CASSLVLAAGNTIYF. The CDR3 DNA reads TGTGCCAGCAGCTTGGTGCTGGCTGCTGGAAACACCATATATTTT.

This chain connects TRBV4-2 to TRBJ2-7; D remains unclear. The ends were cut back, 0 bases at V and 0 bases at J, with 9 bases in the middle. The length of the CDR3 is 15 residues. Germline V gene lookup returns CDR1 LGHNA and CDR2 YNFKEQ. This CDR3 is CASSQESTSSYEQYF. For the CDR3, the DNA is TGTGCCAGCAGCCAAGAGTCTACCAGCTCCTACGAGCAGTACTTC.

Worth noting for this clone: Additional DNA sequences in this sample encode the identical CDR3. This chain joins TRBV19 and TRBJ1-2, with D unresolved. Trimming cost V 0 bases and J 3 bases, with 5 bases left between them. Germline CDR1 is LNHDA and CDR2 is SQIVND (reference sequence). The CDR3 length is 13 residues. CDR3 loop: CASSIEGDYGYTF. CDR3 bases: TGTGCCAGTAGTATAGAAGGCGACTATGGCTACACCTTC. Looking up the rest from reference TRBV19 and TRBJ1-2 gives the full variable domain: DGGITQSPKYLFRKEGQNVTLSCEQNLNHDAMYWYRQDPGQGLRLIYYSQIVNDFQKGDIAEGYSVSREKKESFPLTVTSAQKNPTAFYLCASSIEGDYGYTFGSGTRLTVV.

This rearrangement joins TRBV7-2 to TRBJ1-2, with D possibly TRBD1 on 6 matching bases. Trimming stripped 5 bases from V and 2 bases from J, with 12 bases between. In germline, CDR1 is SGHTA, CDR2 FQGNSA. The CDR3 runs to 14 residues. The CDR3 DNA sequence: TGTGCCAGCAGCCCCAAAGGACAGAACTATGGCTACACCTTC. Residues: CASSPKGQNYGYTF.

This chain links TRBV4-1 with TRBJ2-1; TRBD2 might be the D (5 bases). CDR1 MGHRA and CDR2 YSYEKL come from the germline V gene. V shed 6 bases and J shed 5 bases, with 14 bases lying between them. The CDR3 is 14 amino acids. The CDR3 is CASRSRPGNNEQFF. CDR3 nucleotides: TGCGCCAGCAGGTCCCGTCCCGGGAACAATGAGCAGTTCTTC.

The CDR3 sequence: CAIATEYGYTF. The CDR3 nucleotides read TGTGCCATCGCAACAGAATATGGCTACACCTTC. V usage is TRBV10-3 and J usage is TRBJ1-2; D ambiguous. Germline V gene sequence: CDR1 ENHRY, CDR2 SYGVKD. Trimming took off 8 bases at V and 5 bases at J, with 9 bases between the two ends. The CDR3 totals 11 residues.

This rearrangement joins TRBV7-9 to TRBJ1-2; D unclear. Germline lookup yields CDR1 SEHNR and CDR2 FQNEAQ (reference sequence). Trimming shortened V by 3 bases and J by 6 bases, and 5 bases separated the two germline ends. The CDR3 is made up of 11 amino acids. The CDR3: CASSFGDGYTF. DNA for the CDR3: TGTGCCAGCAGCTTCGGGGATGGCTACACCTTC.

V and J are TRBV2 and TRBJ2-1, with D perhaps matching TRBD1 or TRBD2 (5 bases each). The CDR3 contains 15 residues. V gave up 7 bases and J gave up 6 bases, with 19 bases separating them. The germline V gene encodes CDR1 SNHLY and CDR2 FYNNEI. This chain's CDR3 is CASTQGGRRGNEQFF. The CDR3 nucleotides read TGTGCCAGCACCCAGGGTGGGAGAAGAGGCAATGAGCAGTTCTTC.

The rearrangement links TRBV5-5 to TRBJ1-6; a possible D gene is TRBD1 (6 bases). The CDR3 has 18 residues. V was trimmed by 0 bases and J by 4 bases, leaving 17 bases between them. Looked up from germline, CDR1 is SGHKS and CDR2 is YYEKEE (reference sequence). The CDR3 DNA reads as TGTGCCAGCAGCTTGGTACCCGTGGACACAGGGTATAATTCACCCCTCCACTTT. Protein product: CASSLVPVDTGYNSPLHF.

This clone turned up a few times. This chain connects TRBV25-1 to TRBJ2-7; D is perhaps TRBD1 or TRBD2 (5 bases each). Germline lookup yields CDR1 MGHDK and CDR2 SYGVNS. This CDR3 region has 13 residues. V was cut by 6 bases and J by 2 bases, with 11 bases left in between. The CDR3 bases are TGTGCCAGCAGAGGGACGGCCACCTACGAGCAGTACTTC. Translated, it gives CASRGTATYEQYF.

The CDR3 is CASSDRGGGNSPLHF. CDR3 DNA sequence: TGTGCCAGCAGTGATCGGGGGGGTGGAAATTCACCCCTCCACTTT. The chain couples TRBV2 to TRBJ1-6; the D gene is possibly TRBD1 (5 bases). V lost 3 bases to trimming and J lost 7 bases, with 13 bases between them. Germline-derived CDR1 and CDR2 are SNHLY and FYNNEI. The CDR3 spans 15 residues.

This clone was found once. Other DNA sequences in the sample encode the same CDR3. CDR3 amino acids: CASSSRSYEQYF. The CDR3 DNA reads as TGTGCCAGCAGCTCCAGATCCTACGAGCAGTACTTC. The chain recombines TRBV7-8 with TRBJ2-7; D is uncertain. V was trimmed by 4 bases and J by 1 base, leaving 5 bases between them. CDR1 and CDR2 from the germline V gene are SGHVS and FQNEAQ. The CDR3 is 12 residues long.

The rearrangement uses TRBV30 and TRBJ1-5; tentative D call: TRBD1 (6 bases). Germline lookup yields CDR1 GTSNPN and CDR2 SVGIG (reference sequence). CDR3 size: 13 residues. V gave up 0 bases and J gave up 5 bases, with 8 bases separating them. The CDR3 spells CAWSVQGDQPQHF. The CDR3 DNA sequence: TGTGCCTGGAGTGTACAGGGCGATCAGCCCCAGCATTTT.

The V and J genes are TRBV9 and TRBJ1-1; no firm D call. Germline loops: CDR1 SGDLS, CDR2 YYNGEE. This CDR3 spans 14 amino acids. The germline V and J ends were trimmed by 0 bases and 11 bases, with 17 bases remaining between them. This CDR3 reads CASSVGGPQEMAFF. The CDR3 coding sequence is TGTGCCAGCAGCGTAGGAGGACCCCAGGAAATGGCTTTCTTT. The variable domain in full, completed from reference TRBV9 and TRBJ1-1, reads DSGVTQTPKHLITATGQRVTLRCSPRSGDLSVYWYQQSLDQGLQFLIQYYNGEERAKGNILERFSAQQFPDLHSELNLSSLELGDSALYFCASSVGGPQEMAFFGQGTRLTVV.

J is TRBJ1-5 and V is TRBV3-1 (or the pseudogene TRBV3-2); D remains ambiguous. V lost 0 bases and J lost 10, with 16 bases in between. The CDR3 consists of 15 residues. Germline lookup yields CDR1 LGHDT and CDR2 YNNKEL (reference sequence). CDR3 protein: CASSQDGGMRSPQHF. The CDR3 nucleotides read TGTGCCAGCAGCCAAGATGGAGGGATGAGAAGTCCCCAGCATTTT.

The chain couples TRBV27 to TRBJ1-1; 7 bases fit TRBD1. The V and J ends lost 5 bases and 0 bases, in that order; junction bases with no gene match: 3. The length of the CDR3 is 14 residues. Looked up from germline, CDR1 is MNHEY and CDR2 is SMNVEV (reference sequence). The chain's CDR3 is CASSMTGMNTEAFF. Here the CDR3 DNA reads TGTGCCAGCAGTATGACAGGGATGAACACTGAAGCTTTCTTT.

The chain links TRBV25-1 to TRBJ2-7, with D uncertain. The CDR3 is 14 amino acids. CDR1 MGHDK and CDR2 SYGVNS come from the germline V gene. With 1 base removed from V and 3 bases from J, the gap between germline ends came to 10 bases. CDR3 coding DNA: TGTGCCAGCAGTGAATCTTGGCCCCTCTACGAGCAGTACTTC. It encodes CASSESWPLYEQYF.

The chain uses TRBV10-2 and TRBJ1-1; TRBD1 matches at 8 bases. This CDR3 comprises 16 residues. The V gene end was trimmed by 6 bases and the J gene end by 2 bases; junction bases not matched to a gene: 11. Germline CDR1 reads WSHSY; CDR2 reads SAAADI. The CDR3, as DNA: TGCGCCAGCAGGTTTGGGACAGGATCCGGAAACACTGAAGCTTTCTTT. Amino acids: CASRFGTGSGNTEAFF.

The chain combines TRBV18 with TRBJ1-5; D not certain. CDR1 and CDR2 (germline): KGHSH, LQKENI. The CDR3 totals 15 residues. V was trimmed by 3 bases and J by 4 bases, leaving 13 bases between them. CDR3 loop: CASSPETEPNQPQHF. CDR3 coding DNA: TGTGCCAGCTCACCCGAGACGGAACCTAATCAGCCCCAGCATTTT.

This chain joins TRBV6-5 and TRBJ1-1, with TRBD1 matching over 7 bases. With 1 base clipped from V and 4 bases from J, the junction kept 3 bases outside the gene matches. Germline V gene sequence: CDR1 MNHEY, CDR2 SVGAGI. This CDR3 comprises 14 residues. This chain's CDR3 is CASSYYRGTTEAFF. DNA of the CDR3: TGTGCCAGCAGTTACTACAGGGGCACCACTGAAGCTTTCTTT.